This T cell receptor (beta chain) was sequenced in a study of glioma-infiltrating T cells after dendritic cell vaccination (dated by TCRdb to between 2015 and 2016). General notes on the study: A cohort of some 15 glioblastoma patients from Phase I and II dendritic cell vaccination trials was included, of whom 9 were newly diagnosed and 6 had recurrent disease. Between about 2002 and 2013, the patients were given dendritic cell vaccination pulsed with autologous tumor lysate. The vaccine was prepared from monocyte-derived dendritic cells that were cultured for more than six days with IL-4 and GM-CSF and then pulsed overnight with autologous tumor lysate. Patients received three intradermal dendritic cell vaccine injections at biweekly intervals in the arm below the axilla. In glioblastoma patients vaccinated with dendritic cells, deep sequencing of TCR beta CDR3 regions served to measure tumor-infiltrating lymphocyte content and to compare repertoires between tumor and blood. TCR sequencing metrics, including TIL content and tumor-blood repertoire overlap, were correlated with survival after dendritic cell vaccination. Study-level results and caveats: The three-group TCR overlap response model was described as speculative and requiring prospective validation. The cohort was small and heterogeneous, only a few patients had full blood and tumor sets, and even fewer had initial-recurrent tumor pairs. TCR clonality showed no direct relationship with survival, which suggests that a diverse polyclonal response may matter. After dendritic cell vaccination, a higher estimated pretreatment TIL content predicted longer time to progression and overall survival.

Using the immunoSEQ assay, TCRB CDR3 regions were amplified from 1.5 to 2 micrograms of genomic DNA, or from all available DNA when less than that was on hand. For multiplex PCR, 60 forward primers for TCR V beta segments and 13 reverse primers for J beta segments were used. To estimate the number of reads per starting template, synthetic control templates were added to each sample at limiting dilution. The Illumina HiSeq System generated 87 bp sequencing reads. The source study handled its data this way. PCR and sequencing errors were removed by merging closely related sequences with a nearest neighbor algorithm. TCR overlap was measured as the percentage of unique tumor TCR beta sequences that were also present in the peripheral blood of the same patient. TCRdb retrieved this table from immuneACCESS and kept in-frame rearrangements only. Not all clones are present; in checked studies, unresolved V genes account for under half, and no reason is known for the remainder. V, J and clone size are those of that table, while D and trimming were read from the DNA. Across this sample there are around 67,000 clones, with around 81% seen only once. Of the sample, 7.9% is held by the ten largest clones.

Of note for this clone: The clone's antigen remains unknown. No per-base quality is available; no much larger clone lies one base away.

The germline V gene specifies SGHDT as CDR1 and YYEEEE as CDR2. The CDR3 holds 14 amino acids from the cysteine to the phenylalanine. CDR3 DNA is the only sequence kept; it has 42 bases, read in frame from the first base. V and J lose 3 bases and 6 bases, and a span of 15 bases separates them. To be selected, patients needed enough residual fresh-frozen tumor tissue and more than two years of available survival data. Although molecular status otherwise differed among the glioblastoma patients, no patient had an isocitrate dehydrogenase mutation. PBMC were collected before vaccination, two weeks after the third vaccination, and at tumor progression if progression occurred. Genomic DNA was extracted with the Qiagen DNeasy Blood extraction Kit.

Sequencing used blood, obtained before dendritic cell vaccination. The V and J genes are TRBV5-6 and TRBJ1-2; TRBD1 might be the D gene, on 6 matching bases. The sequence derives from a human donor with glioblastoma. The sequenced DNA: TGTGCCAGCAGCTCAACACTACAGGGCGATGGCTACACCTTC. Translated, it reads CASSSTLQGDGYTF.